The subject of this entry is one TCR beta chain. Its antigen is still unknown. Nothing much larger sits one base from this clone, and base qualities are not available. Genomic DNA was isolated from the sorted cells so that the TCRbeta CDR3 region could be sequenced. The immunoSEQ Assay was used for sequencing of TCRbeta CDR3 regions. TCRdb carries this immuneACCESS record with in-frame sequences only. Its versions omit some clonotypes, under half of them owing to an unresolved V gene in the studies checked, with the rest unexplained. The sample yields about 46,000 clones; 89% were counted once. In total, the top ten clones hold roughly 10% of the sample. These data are taken from a study of OX40 agonist ivuxolimab in advanced cancers. Describing the broader study: Ivuxolimab, which targeted the costimulatory receptor OX40 (CD134), was an agonistic, fully human IgG2 monoclonal antibody. Intravenous ivuxolimab was administered to patients every 2 weeks at six dose levels: 0.01, 0.1, 0.3, 1.5, 3 and 10 mg/kg. Of the approximately 50 patients in dose escalation, around 20 had hepatocellular carcinoma, approximately 15 had melanoma, 9 had renal cell carcinoma and 9 had head and neck cancer. In the dose-escalation cohort, 70% to 85% of patients were male, and the mean age was approximately 55 years, with a range of 23 to 79. Patients were allowed to have had prior anti-PD-1, anti-PD-L1 or anti-CTLA-4 therapy, and approximately 40% of the dose-escalation patients had been treated with checkpoint inhibitors. Partial responses were achieved by three dose-escalation patients, of whom one had hepatocellular carcinoma and two had cutaneous melanoma. The purpose of peripheral TCRbeta sequencing was to test whether ivuxolimab changed TCR sequence diversity and led to clonal T-cell expansion. The paper covers the monotherapy dose-escalation part of the phase I ivuxolimab trial, which included N of about 56 patients.

Patients with a history of autoimmune disease or receiving systemic immunosuppression were excluded from the trial. Peripheral blood for TCR sequencing was collected from all dose cohorts at baseline, on cycle 4 day 1, and on cycle 7 day 1. The samples were taken from a phase I, first-in-human, multicenter, open-label dose-escalation trial of ivuxolimab. Adults with locally advanced or metastatic head and neck squamous cell, hepatocellular, melanoma or renal cell carcinoma were enrolled in the trial. Before TCR sequencing, CD4+ T cells and CD8+ T cells were sorted from peripheral blood as separate populations. The full study reports these points: In the 0.1-3.0 mg/kg groups, partial responders were among the patients with the lowest normalized peripheral clonal expansion, particularly in CD8+ T cells. The antigen specificity of the peripheral T cells that underwent clonal expansion was not determined. At doses from 0.1 to 3.0 mg/kg, clonal expansion was seen in both CD4+ and CD8+ blood T cells between baseline and week 6. Low levels of normalized T-cell clonal expansion were also seen in some patients who did not respond. On average, CD8+ T cells showed more expanded clones than CD4+ T cells after ivuxolimab.

According to the germline V gene (reference sequence), CDR1 reads MNHNY and CDR2 reads SVGAGI. Including cysteine and phenylalanine, the CDR3 has 14 amino acids. Of the read, only the CDR3 DNA is kept; its 42 bases are in frame from base 1. V is pared back by 4 bases and J by 5 bases, with 15 bases lying between the germline termini. This chain joins TRBV6-6 to TRBJ2-7; matching of 6 bases hints at TRBD2 as the D gene. This material consisted of CD4+ or CD8+ T cells sorted from blood, taken in a trial of the OX40 agonist ivuxolimab. The receptor comes from an adult with an advanced solid tumor such as melanoma, head and neck, liver or kidney cancer. For the CDR3, the sequence is CASSSPGLQNEQYF. The DNA sequence follows: TGTGCCAGCAGTTCCCCGGGACTGCAGAACGAGCAGTACTTC.